Given below is one T cell receptor (beta chain) in context. Participants were aged roughly 18 to 89 years from roughly 25 US areas. Participants were placed into cohorts based on the clinical history they reported. The data belong to a study of blood T cell repertoires in COVID-19. Study as a whole: Both acute and convalescent COVID-19 samples were obtained from the United States, Italy and Spain.

The CDR3 sequence is 18 residues long. J was trimmed by 3 bases and V by 5 bases; bases with no gene match: 14. Germline-derived CDR1 and CDR2 are SEHNR and FQNEAQ (reference sequence). TCRdb's table, derived via immunoSEQ multiplex PCR, lists solely in-frame clones and lacks some. The table shows 250,000 to 350,000 clones, with roughly 90% occurring only once. This TCR was sampled from a woman aged 25-40 years who had recovered from COVID-19. The genes are TRBV7-9 and TRBJ2-2, with 8 bases fitting TRBD2. The sample comprised PBMCs or T cells enriched from blood (not recorded which). In nucleotides, the CDR3 is TGTGCCAGCAGCGCGCGTATTTTGCGGGAGGCTTACACCGGGGAGCTGTTTTTT. This encodes CASSARILREAYTGELFF.